One sample yielded the 19 T cell receptor beta chains listed below, sequenced in a study of prognosis after radiotherapy for stage I lung cancer. Genomic DNA was the source, and TCR beta CDR3 was amplified from it by two-round multiplex PCR. TRBV and TRBJ genes each had their own specific primers in first-round PCR. In TCRdb, the multiplex PCR reads were re-called with MiXCR into one record per CDR3 protein. The sample lists about 47,000 distinct CDR3 sequences, approximately 30% occurring once. Source: PBMCs, taken before or after stereotactic body radiation therapy (not recorded which). The source of these receptors is a donor of 50 years or more with non-small cell lung cancer.

This clonotype was counted many times. The rearrangement joins TRBV12-3 or TRBV12-4 to TRBJ1-4, with no clear D. This CDR3 spans 14 amino acids. Between the trimmed V and J ends, which lost 5 bases and 7 bases, there was a span of 14 bases. The CDR3 spells CASSEGYWFEKLFF. Written as DNA, the CDR3 is TGTGCCAGCAGTGAAGGGTACTGGTTTGAAAAACTGTTTTTT.

Worth noting for this clonotype: A much larger clonotype is one base distant, so this may be a read error. The CDR3 DNA reads as TGTGCCAGCCTCCGGGAGGGGGTCTTATGGGAGACCCAGTACTTC. This codes for CASLREGVLWETQYF. The chain carries TRBV6-1 and TRBJ2-5; 8 bases align to TRBD2. Germline V lookup: CDR1 MNHNS, CDR2 SASEGT. After removal of 8 bases from V and 5 bases from J, the junction contained 13 bases not matched to a gene. The CDR3 covers 15 residues.

V usage is TRBV11-2 and J usage is TRBJ1-2; 8 bases align to TRBD1. The CDR3 is made up of 13 amino acids. Per the germline V gene, CDR1 is SGHAT and CDR2 is FQNNGV. Unmatched junction bases numbered 3, after V lost 5 bases and J lost 4 bases. CDR3: CASSRDRCYGYTF. CDR3 nucleotides: TGTGCCAGCAGCCGGGACAGGTGCTATGGCTACACCTTC.

CDR3 sequence (DNA): TGTGCCACCAGTGTCGGGGGCAGGGCTATGTATTTT. Its protein is CATSVGGRAMYF. V is TRBV24-1 and J is TRBJ2-3; D possibly matches TRBD1 or TRBD2 (6 bases each). This CDR3 is 12 amino acids long. Deletions cut 5 bases from V and 14 bases from J, with 16 bases between. Germline V gene data show CDR1 as KGHDR and CDR2 as SFDVKD.

The sample holds many counts of this clonotype. V and J are TRBV6-4 and TRBJ1-6, with D tentatively TRBD1 (5 bases). This CDR3 is 15 amino acids long. Germline V gives CDR1 MRHNA, CDR2 SNTAGT. V shed 5 bases and J shed 7 bases, with 15 bases lying between them. CDR3 residues: CASSSLGGGNSPLHF. The CDR3 nucleotides read TGTGCCAGCAGTTCCCTGGGGGGTGGGAATTCACCCCTCCACTTT.

The sample holds a few counts of this clonotype. A much bigger clone sits one base away, suggesting this may be a read error. V and J are TRBV6-5 and TRBJ2-3; 10 bases are a match to TRBD1. This CDR3 region has 16 residues. Germline V gives CDR1 MNHEY, CDR2 SVGAGI. V shed 3 bases, J shed 1 base, and the junction held 4 bases outside the gene matches. CDR3 coding DNA: TGTGCCAGCAGTTATTTGGACAGGGGGGGCACAGATACGCAGTATTTT. Amino acids: CASSYLDRGGTDTQYF.

J is TRBJ1-4 and V is TRBV12-3 or TRBV12-4; D possibly corresponds to TRBD1 (5 bases). The CDR3 runs 12 residues. V was pared by 8 bases and J by 5 bases, with 9 bases between. The chain's CDR3 is CASWDLNEKLFF. The CDR3 nucleotides are TGTGCCAGCTGGGACCTAAATGAAAAACTGTTTTTT.

The chain joins TRBV24-1 to TRBJ2-3; TRBD2 aligns across 11 bases. CDR1 KGHDR and CDR2 SFDVKD come from the germline V gene. CDR3 length: 15 residues. J lost 6 bases, V lost 11 bases, and 12 bases had no gene match. CDR3: CASRSSSGGPDTQYF. CDR3 bases: TGTGCCAGCCGCTCCTCTAGCGGGGGGCCCGATACGCAGTATTTT.

In regard to this clonotype: It is likely a read error: a sequence one base away is far more abundant. V is TRBV6-2 or TRBV6-3 and J is TRBJ2-1; 9 positions match TRBD2. In germline, CDR1 is MNHEY, CDR2 SVGEGT. This CDR3 spans 16 amino acids. CDR3 bases: TGTGCCAGCAGTTCAGGGAGACTAGCGGCATACAATGATCAGTTCTTC. This translates into CASSSGRLAAYNDQFF.

Remarks on this clonotype: A much larger clone lies a single base off, so this may be a read error. The chain combines TRBV6-1 with TRBJ2-3; possibly TRBD1 for D (5 bases). The CDR3 has 15 amino acids. From germline, CDR1 is MNHNS and CDR2 SASEGT. With 6 bases removed from V and 4 bases from J, the gap between germline ends came to 17 bases. The CDR3 here is CASSKPGGASDTQYF. The CDR3 DNA follows: TGTGCCAGCAGCAAACCGGGTGGGGCCTCAGATACGCAGTATTTT.

This chain links TRBV20-1 with TRBJ2-7; 8 bases are shared with TRBD2. The V gene end was trimmed by 1 base and the J gene end by 3 bases; junction bases not matched to a gene: 14. Germline lookup yields CDR1 DFQATT and CDR2 SNEGSKA (reference sequence). This CDR3 comprises 17 residues. As DNA, the CDR3 is TGCAGTGCTAGAGGAGGCCCTTTCGCGGGAGGTAACTACGAGCAGTACTTC. Its protein product is CSARGGPFAGGNYEQYF.

This clonotype was observed at least ten times. V usage is TRBV11-3 and J usage is TRBJ1-6; D is unclear. The CDR3 spans 15 residues. Germline V gene data show CDR1 as SGHNT and CDR2 as YENEEA. Between the trimmed V and J ends, which lost 5 bases and 4 bases, there was a span of 12 bases. The CDR3 sequence is CASSPTQIYNSPLHF. The CDR3 nucleotides are TGTGCCAGCAGCCCCACCCAGATTTATAATTCACCCCTCCACTTT.

This clonotype was picked up many times. The chain is built from TRBV6-1 and TRBJ2-3; D not certain. The germline V gene encodes CDR1 MNHNS and CDR2 SASEGT. V was trimmed by 2 bases and J by 5 bases, leaving 14 bases between them. The CDR3 is made up of 15 amino acids. This chain's CDR3 is CASSELVTVGDTQYF. The CDR3 coding sequence is TGTGCCAGCAGTGAATTGGTCACCGTGGGAGATACGCAGTATTTT.

The chain has TRBV6-4 and TRBJ2-6, with 7 bases lining up with TRBD2. The junction had 4 bases not matched to a gene; V was cut back by 3 bases and J by 5 bases. The germline V gene encodes CDR1 MRHNA and CDR2 SNTAGT. The CDR3 covers 15 residues. The CDR3 here is CASSEGRDWANVLTF. The CDR3 DNA sequence: TGTGCCAGCAGTGAGGGGAGGGACTGGGCCAACGTCCTGACTTTC.

This clonotype was picked up many times. The CDR3 loop reads CAISVGGSIADTQYF. CDR3 nucleotides: TGTGCCATCAGTGTAGGTGGGAGTATCGCAGATACGCAGTATTTT. This chain connects TRBV10-3 to TRBJ2-3; TRBD2 is a possible D gene (5 bases). Germline CDR1 ENHRY, CDR2 SYGVKD. V was trimmed by 4 bases and J by 4 bases, leaving 15 bases between them. This CDR3 is 15 amino acids long.

The J gene is TRBJ2-3, the V gene TRBV24-1, with D tentatively TRBD2 (5 bases). Trimming removed 5 bases from V and 2 bases from J, with 16 bases in between. This CDR3 region has 16 residues. Germline V CDR1 and CDR2: KGHDR, SFDVKD. The CDR3 sequence: CATSGTEASATDTQYF. The CDR3 DNA sequence: TGTGCCACCAGTGGGACGGAGGCCAGCGCCACAGATACGCAGTATTTT.

This clonotype has a count of ten or more. CDR3 protein: CASSFAGGGTDTQYF. CDR3 sequence (DNA): TGCGCCAGCAGCTTCGCGGGAGGCGGTACAGATACGCAGTATTTT. The gene calls are TRBV5-1 and TRBJ2-3; the match to TRBD2 covers 8 bases. Per germline, CDR1 SGHRS and CDR2 YFSETQ. This CDR3 has 15 residues. The ends lost 2 bases at V and 3 bases at J; junction bases unmatched: 5. Drawing the rest from reference TRBV5-1 and TRBJ2-3, the complete variable domain is KAGVTQTPRYLIKTRGQQVTLSCSPISGHRSVSWYQQTPGQGLQFLFEYFSETQRNKGNFPGRFSGRQFSNSRSEMNVSTLELGDSALYLCASSFAGGGTDTQYFGPGTRLTVL.

The chain joins TRBV9 to TRBJ1-6; TRBD1 aligns across 7 bases. This CDR3 has 14 amino acids. V was pared by 3 bases and J by 16 bases, with 13 bases of the junction left unmatched. The germline V gene encodes CDR1 SGDLS and CDR2 YYNGEE. This CDR3 is CASSAGGIGSQLHF. The CDR3 DNA sequence: TGTGCCAGCAGCGCAGGGGGAATTGGGTCACAACTCCACTTT.

The rearrangement links TRBV7-6 to TRBJ2-4, with a weak D call TRBD2 (5 bases). The CDR3 length is 15 residues. The V gene's germline CDR1 is SGHVS and CDR2 FNYEAQ. Trimming left V 5 bases short and J 4 bases short, with 15 bases between. CDR3 bases: TGTGCCAGCAGCGCCGCCGGGAAACTAAAAAACATTCAGTACTTC. It codes for CASSAAGKLKNIQYF.